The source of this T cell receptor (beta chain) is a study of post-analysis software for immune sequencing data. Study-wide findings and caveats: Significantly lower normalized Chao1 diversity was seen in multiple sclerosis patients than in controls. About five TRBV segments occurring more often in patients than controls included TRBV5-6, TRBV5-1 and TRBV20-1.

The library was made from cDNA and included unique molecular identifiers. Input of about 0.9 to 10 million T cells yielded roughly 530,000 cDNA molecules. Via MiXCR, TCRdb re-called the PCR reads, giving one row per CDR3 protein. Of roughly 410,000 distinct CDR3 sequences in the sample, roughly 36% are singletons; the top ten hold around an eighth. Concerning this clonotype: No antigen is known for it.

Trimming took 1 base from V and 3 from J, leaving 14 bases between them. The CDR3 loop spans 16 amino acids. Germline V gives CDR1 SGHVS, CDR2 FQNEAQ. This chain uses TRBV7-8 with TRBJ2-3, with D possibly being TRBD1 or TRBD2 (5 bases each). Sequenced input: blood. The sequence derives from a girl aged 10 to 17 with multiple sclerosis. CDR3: CASSLVSRGVTDTQYF. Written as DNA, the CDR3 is TGTGCCAGCAGCTTAGTCTCGAGGGGCGTGACAGATACGCAGTATTTT.